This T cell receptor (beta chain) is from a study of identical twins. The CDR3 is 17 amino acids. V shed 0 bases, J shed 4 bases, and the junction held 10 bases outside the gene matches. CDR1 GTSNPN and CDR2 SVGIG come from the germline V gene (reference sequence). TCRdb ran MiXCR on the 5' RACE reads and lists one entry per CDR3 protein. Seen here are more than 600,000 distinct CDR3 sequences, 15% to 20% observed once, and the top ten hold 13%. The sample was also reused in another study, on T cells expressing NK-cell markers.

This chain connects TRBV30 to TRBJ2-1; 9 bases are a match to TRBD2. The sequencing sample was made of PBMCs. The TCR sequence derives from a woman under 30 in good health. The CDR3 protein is CAWSVYVIAGVYNEQFF. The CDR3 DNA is TGTGCCTGGAGTGTATACGTGATAGCGGGAGTATACAATGAGCAGTTCTTC.